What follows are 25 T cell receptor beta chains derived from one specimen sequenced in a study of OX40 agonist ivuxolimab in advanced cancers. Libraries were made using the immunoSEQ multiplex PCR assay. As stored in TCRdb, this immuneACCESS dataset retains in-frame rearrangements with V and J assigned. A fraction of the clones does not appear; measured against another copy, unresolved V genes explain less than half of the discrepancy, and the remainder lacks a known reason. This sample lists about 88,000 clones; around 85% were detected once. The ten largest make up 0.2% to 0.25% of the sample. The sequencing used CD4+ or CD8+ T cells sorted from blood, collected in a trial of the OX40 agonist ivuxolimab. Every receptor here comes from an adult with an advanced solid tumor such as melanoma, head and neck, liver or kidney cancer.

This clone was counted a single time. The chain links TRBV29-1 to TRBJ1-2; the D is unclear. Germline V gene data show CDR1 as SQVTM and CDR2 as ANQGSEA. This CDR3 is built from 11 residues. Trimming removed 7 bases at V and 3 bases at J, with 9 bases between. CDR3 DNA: TGCAGCGCCGGCGGGGACTATGGCTACACCTTC. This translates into CSAGGDYGYTF. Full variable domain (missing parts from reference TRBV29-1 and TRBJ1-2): SAVISQKPSRDICQRGTSLTIQCQVDSQVTMMFWYRQQPGQSLTLIATANQGSEATYESGFVIDKFPISRPNLTFSTLTVSNMSPEDSSIYLCSAGGDYGYTFGSGTRLTVV.

The CDR3, as DNA: TGTGCCAGCAGCACGGAAACAGGGGGCTGGGGCTATGGCTACACCTTC. Residues: CASSTETGGWGYGYTF. The chain uses TRBV9 and TRBJ1-2; TRBD1 matches at 9 bases. The CDR3 runs to 16 residues. V lost 4 bases and J lost 4; bases outside the gene matches: 11. Looked up from germline, CDR1 is SGDLS and CDR2 is YYNGEE. Full variable domain (remainder filled in from reference TRBV9 and TRBJ1-2): DSGVTQTPKHLITATGQRVTLRCSPRSGDLSVYWYQQSLDQGLQFLIQYYNGEERAKGNILERFSAQQFPDLHSELNLSSLELGDSALYFCASSTETGGWGYGYTFGSGTRLTVV.

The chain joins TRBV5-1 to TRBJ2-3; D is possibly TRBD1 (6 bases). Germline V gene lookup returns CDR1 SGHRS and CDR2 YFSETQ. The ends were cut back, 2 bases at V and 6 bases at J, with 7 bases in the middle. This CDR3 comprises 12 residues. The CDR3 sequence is CASSFDRDTQYF. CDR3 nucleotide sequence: TGCGCCAGCAGCTTCGACAGGGATACGCAGTATTTT.

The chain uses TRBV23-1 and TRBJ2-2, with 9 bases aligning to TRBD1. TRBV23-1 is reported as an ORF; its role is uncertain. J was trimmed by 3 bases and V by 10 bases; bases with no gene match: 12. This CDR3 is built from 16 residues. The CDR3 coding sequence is TGCGCCATACAGGGGGCGGTTGAGGCGGACACCGGGGAGCTGTTTTTT. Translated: CAIQGAVEADTGELFF.

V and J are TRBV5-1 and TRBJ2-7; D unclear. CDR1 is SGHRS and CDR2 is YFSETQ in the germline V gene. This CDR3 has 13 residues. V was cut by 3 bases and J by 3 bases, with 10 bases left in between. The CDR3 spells CASSSGLNYEQYF. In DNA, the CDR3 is TGCGCCAGCAGCTCCGGCCTAAACTACGAGCAGTACTTC.

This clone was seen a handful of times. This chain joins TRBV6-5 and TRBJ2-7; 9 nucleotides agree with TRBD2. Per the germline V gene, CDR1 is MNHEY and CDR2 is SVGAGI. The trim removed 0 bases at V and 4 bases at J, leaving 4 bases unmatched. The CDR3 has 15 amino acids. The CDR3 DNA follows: TGTGCCAGCAGTTACTCGCGGGGGGGAGGTTACGAGCAGTACGTC. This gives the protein CASSYSRGGGYEQYV.

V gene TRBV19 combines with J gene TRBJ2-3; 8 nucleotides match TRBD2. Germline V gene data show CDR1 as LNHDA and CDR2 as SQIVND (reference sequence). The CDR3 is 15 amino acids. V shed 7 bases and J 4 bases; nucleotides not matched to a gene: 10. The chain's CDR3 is CASKKARGAADTQYF. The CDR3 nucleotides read TGTGCCAGTAAAAAGGCGCGGGGGGCGGCAGATACGCAGTATTTT.

CDR3 region: CASSRRILEGYTF. The CDR3 nucleotides read TGTGCCAGCAGCCGACGTATTCTTGAGGGCTACACCTTC. This sequence joins TRBV7-2 and TRBJ1-2; D remains ambiguous. The CDR3 contains 13 residues. Germline V CDR1 and CDR2: SGHTA, FQGNSA. Trimming shortened V by 5 bases and J by 8 bases, and 15 bases separated the two germline ends. The complete variable domain, with remaining parts taken from reference TRBV7-2 and TRBJ1-2, reads GAGVSQSPSNKVTEKGKDVELRCDPISGHTALYWYRQSLGQGLEFLIYFQGNSAPDKSGLPSDRFSAERTGGSVSTLTIQRTQQEDSAVYLCASSRRILEGYTFGSGTRLTVV.

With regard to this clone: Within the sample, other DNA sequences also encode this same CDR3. The CDR3 spells CASSLGDRNYGYTF. The CDR3 region has the DNA TGCGCCAGCAGCTTGGGTGACAGGAACTATGGCTACACCTTC. The chain has TRBV5-1 and TRBJ1-2, with D possibly TRBD1 on 6 matching bases. Trimming removed 0 bases at V and 2 bases at J, with 8 bases between. CDR3 size: 14 residues. Germline V lookup: CDR1 SGHRS, CDR2 YFSETQ.

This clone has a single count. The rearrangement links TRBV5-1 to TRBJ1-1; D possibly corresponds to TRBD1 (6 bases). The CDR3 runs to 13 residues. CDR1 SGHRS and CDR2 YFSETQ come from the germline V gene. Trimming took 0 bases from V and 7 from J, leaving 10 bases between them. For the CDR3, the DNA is TGCGCCAGCAGCTTGGGGGGGACACTTGAAGCTTTCTTT. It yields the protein CASSLGGTLEAFF.

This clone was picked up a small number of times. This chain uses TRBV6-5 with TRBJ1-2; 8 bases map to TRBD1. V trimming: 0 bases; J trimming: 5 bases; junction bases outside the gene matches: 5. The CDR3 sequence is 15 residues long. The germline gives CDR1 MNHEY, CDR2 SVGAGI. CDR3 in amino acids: CASSYSSRGLYGYTF. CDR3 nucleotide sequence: TGTGCCAGCAGTTACTCTAGCAGGGGGCTTTATGGCTACACCTTC.

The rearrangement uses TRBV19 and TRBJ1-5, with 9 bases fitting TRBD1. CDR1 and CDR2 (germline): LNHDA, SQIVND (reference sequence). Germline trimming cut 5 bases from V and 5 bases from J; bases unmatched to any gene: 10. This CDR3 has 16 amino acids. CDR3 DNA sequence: TGTGCCAGTAGTTCCAACGACAGGGGGATTTATCAGCCCCAGCATTTT. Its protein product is CASSSNDRGIYQPQHF.

The CDR3 DNA is TGTGCCAGCAGCGTATCTGAAGGGCGCACAGATACGCAGTATTTT. Translated, it gives CASSVSEGRTDTQYF. The chain recombines TRBV9 with TRBJ2-3; D remains ambiguous. CDR3 length: 15 amino acids. Germline loops: CDR1 SGDLS, CDR2 YYNGEE. The ends were cut back, 1 base at V and 1 base at J, with 10 bases in the middle.

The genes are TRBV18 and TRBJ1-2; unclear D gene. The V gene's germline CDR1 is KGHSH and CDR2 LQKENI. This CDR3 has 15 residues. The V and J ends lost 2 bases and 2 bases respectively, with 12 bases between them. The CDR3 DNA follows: TGTGCCAGCTCACCATCACTGGTGACGAACTATGGCTACACCTTC. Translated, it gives CASSPSLVTNYGYTF.

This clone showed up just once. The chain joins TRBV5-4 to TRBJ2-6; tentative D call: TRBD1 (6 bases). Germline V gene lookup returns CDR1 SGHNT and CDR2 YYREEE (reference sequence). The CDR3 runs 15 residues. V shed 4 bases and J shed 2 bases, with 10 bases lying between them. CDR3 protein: CASSLWTAGANVLTF. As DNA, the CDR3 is TGTGCCAGCAGCCTTTGGACAGCTGGGGCCAACGTCCTGACTTTC. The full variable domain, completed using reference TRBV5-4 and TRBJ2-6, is ETGVTQSPTHLIKTRGQQVTLRCSSQSGHNTVSWYQQALGQGPQFIFQYYREEENGRGNFPPRFSGLQFPNYSSELNVNALELDDSALYLCASSLWTAGANVLTFGAGSRLTVL.

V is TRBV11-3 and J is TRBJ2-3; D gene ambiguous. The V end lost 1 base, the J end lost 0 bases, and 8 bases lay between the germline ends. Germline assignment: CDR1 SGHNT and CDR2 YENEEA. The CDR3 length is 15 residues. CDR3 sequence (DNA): TGTGCCAGCAGCTTAGGTCAAAGTAGCACAGATACGCAGTATTTT. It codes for CASSLGQSSTDTQYF.

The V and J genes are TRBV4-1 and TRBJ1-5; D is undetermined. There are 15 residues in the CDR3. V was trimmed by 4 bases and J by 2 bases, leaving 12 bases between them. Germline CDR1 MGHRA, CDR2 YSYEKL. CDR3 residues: CASSPGFLGNQPQHF. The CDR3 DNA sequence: TGCGCCAGCAGCCCGGGTTTCCTGGGCAATCAGCCCCAGCATTTT.

CDR3 region: CASSLGVSYEQYF. CDR3 DNA sequence: TGTGCCAGCAGCCTTGGAGTCTCCTACGAGCAGTACTTC. The J gene is TRBJ2-7, the V gene TRBV7-2, with D uncertain. The CDR3 covers 13 residues. From germline, CDR1 is SGHTA and CDR2 FQGNSA. The V and J ends lost 5 bases and 0 bases respectively, with 8 bases between them.

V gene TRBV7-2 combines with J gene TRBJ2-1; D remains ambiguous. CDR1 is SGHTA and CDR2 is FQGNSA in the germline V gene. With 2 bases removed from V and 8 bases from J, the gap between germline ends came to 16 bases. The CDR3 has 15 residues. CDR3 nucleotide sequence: TGTGCCAGCAGCTTAAGAACCGATAGAAGCTATGAGCAGTTCTTC. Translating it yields CASSLRTDRSYEQFF. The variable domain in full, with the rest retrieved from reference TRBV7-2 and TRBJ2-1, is GAGVSQSPSNKVTEKGKDVELRCDPISGHTALYWYRQSLGQGLEFLIYFQGNSAPDKSGLPSDRFSAERTGGSVSTLTIQRTQQEDSAVYLCASSLRTDRSYEQFFGPGTRLTVL.

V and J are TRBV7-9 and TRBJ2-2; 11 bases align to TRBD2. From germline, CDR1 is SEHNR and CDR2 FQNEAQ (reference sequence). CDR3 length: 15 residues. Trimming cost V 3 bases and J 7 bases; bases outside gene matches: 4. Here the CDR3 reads CASSLGLAVRGELFF. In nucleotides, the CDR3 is TGTGCCAGCAGCTTGGGACTAGCGGTCCGCGGGGAGCTGTTTTTT.

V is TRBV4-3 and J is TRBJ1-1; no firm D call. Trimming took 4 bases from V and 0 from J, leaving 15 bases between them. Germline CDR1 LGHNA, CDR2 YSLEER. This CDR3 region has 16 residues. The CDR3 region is CASSRLLSQLNTEAFF. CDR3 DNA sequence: TGCGCCAGCAGCCGGTTGTTGAGTCAGCTGAACACTGAAGCTTTCTTT.

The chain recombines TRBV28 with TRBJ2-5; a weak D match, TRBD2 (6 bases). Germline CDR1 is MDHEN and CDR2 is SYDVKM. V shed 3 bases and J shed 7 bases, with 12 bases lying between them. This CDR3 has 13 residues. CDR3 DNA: TGTGCCAGCAGTTTTGTGTCCGGGGGGACCCAGTACTTC. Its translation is CASSFVSGGTQYF.

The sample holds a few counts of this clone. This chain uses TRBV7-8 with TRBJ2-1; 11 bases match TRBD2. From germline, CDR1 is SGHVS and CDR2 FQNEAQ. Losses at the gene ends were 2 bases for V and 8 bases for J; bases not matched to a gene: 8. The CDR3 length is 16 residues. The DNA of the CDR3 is TGTGCCAGCAGCTTACTTAAGACTAGCGGGGTTGATGAGCAGTTCTTC. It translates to CASSLLKTSGVDEQFF. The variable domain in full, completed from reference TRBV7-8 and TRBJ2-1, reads GAGVSQSPRYKVAKRGQDVALRCDPISGHVSLFWYQQALGQGPEFLTYFQNEAQLDKSGLPSDRFFAERPEGSVSTLKIQRTQQEDSAVYLCASSLLKTSGVDEQFFGPGTRLTVL.

The chain's CDR3 is CASSIKGSRTLTGELFF. CDR3 in DNA: TGTGCCAGTAGTATTAAGGGTAGTCGTACCCTTACCGGGGAGCTGTTTTTT. This chain uses TRBV19 with TRBJ2-2; D gene uncertain. There are 17 residues in the CDR3. The germline CDR1 and CDR2 sequences are LNHDA and SQIVND (reference sequence). Trimming shortened V by 3 bases and J by 5 bases, and 19 bases separated the two germline ends.

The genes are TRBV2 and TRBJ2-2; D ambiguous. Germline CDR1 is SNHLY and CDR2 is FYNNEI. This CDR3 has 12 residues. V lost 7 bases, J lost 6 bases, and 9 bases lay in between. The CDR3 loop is CASTSPAGELFF. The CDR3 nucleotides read TGTGCCAGCACCTCCCCGGCCGGGGAGCTGTTTTTT.